A selection of T cell receptor beta chains follows, all from one sample in a study of blood T cell repertoires in COVID-19. Data came from immunoSEQ multiplex PCR; TCRdb stores just in-frame clones and leaves some out. The sample yields about 130,000 clones, around 79% seen once. Sequencing was done on a sample of peripheral blood. These receptors came from a woman between 65 and 79 years old with COVID-19, enrolled during active disease. Each CDR3 is given with its conserved first and last residue. A D gene is named only where the DNA matches it firmly. Not every row has a clone size; where given, it reads once, few, many or a size class.

D	V	J	size	DNA	CDR3
.	TRBV27	TRBJ2-1	.	TGTGCCAGCATGGAGCTTGGGGCCAGGGTCCACAATGAGCAGTTCTTC	CASMELGARVHNEQFF
.	TRBV2	TRBJ2-3	.	TGTGCCAGCAGTCAGGGCGTCCCCCCGCAGTATTTT	CASSQGVPPQYF
TRBD1	TRBV4-3	TRBJ1-2	.	TGCGCCAGCAGCCAAGATTACCGGACAGGGGCGGGTGGCTACACCTTC	CASSQDYRTGAGGYTF
.	TRBV19	TRBJ1-5	.	TGTGCCAGTAGCCCCCAGGGAGGGGCCGTTAGCAATCAGCCCCAGCATTTT	CASSPQGGAVSNQPQHF
.	TRBV30	TRBJ1-1	few	TGTGCCTGGGCCCTCCCCTATGAAGCTTTCTTT	CAWALPYEAFF
.	TRBV27	TRBJ1-5	few	TGTGCCAGCAGTTCCCAGGGCCTGGCTTGGCATTTT	CASSSQGLAWHF
TRBD1	TRBV4-2	TRBJ1-6	.	TGTGCCAGCAGCCAAGACTACCCCGGGACAGGGGGTTCACCCCTCCACTTT	CASSQDYPGTGGSPLHF
.	TRBV29-1	TRBJ1-2	.	TGCAGCGTAGTATTGGGCGATTTCTATGGCTACACCTTC	CSVVLGDFYGYTF
.	TRBV9	TRBJ2-1	.	TGTGCCAGCAGCGTCTCGGCAGGGTTTCAAAATGAGCAGTTCTTC	CASSVSAGFQNEQFF
.	TRBV3-1/TRBV3-2	TRBJ2-3	.	TGTGCCAGCAGCCAGCCCCAGGGGCATTCGGGGCGTACGCAGTATTTT	CASSQPQGHSGRTQYF
TRBD1	TRBV6-6	TRBJ1-2	.	TGTGCCAGCAGTCACGGGACAGGGGGCGACTATGGCTACACCTTC	CASSHGTGGDYGYTF
.	TRBV7-8	TRBJ1-5	.	TGTGCCAGCAGCTTAGCGATGAGGCAGCCCCAGCATTTT	CASSLAMRQPQHF
.	TRBV6-4	TRBJ1-2	.	TGTGCCAGCAGTGGTGACAACAGGGTCGGCTACACCTTC	CASSGDNRVGYTF
TRBD1	TRBV6-5	TRBJ1-2	.	TGTGCCAGCAGGACAGGGAGTCATGGCTACACCTTC	CASRTGSHGYTF
.	TRBV5-4	TRBJ2-2	.	TGTGCCAGCAGCCCCATGGGCGGGGCTCCGGGGGAGCTGTTTTTT	CASSPMGGAPGELFF
.	TRBV13	TRBJ1-1	.	TGTGCCAGCAGCTTAGGACTAGGGACTGAAGCTTTCTTT	CASSLGLGTEAFF
TRBD2	TRBV30	TRBJ2-3	.	TGTGCCGGCGCCCGGCGGGGGGGCTCGGATACGCAGTATTTT	CAGARRGGSDTQYF
.	TRBV7-6	TRBJ2-1	.	TGTGCCAGCAGCTTAGTGGAGCGCGCTGAGCAGTTCTTC	CASSLVERAEQFF
TRBD2	TRBV27	TRBJ2-2	.	TGTGCCAGCAGTTCCCTACCGGGACTAGCGGGCACCGGGGAGCTGTTTTTT	CASSSLPGLAGTGELFF
TRBD2	TRBV5-6	TRBJ2-2	few	TGTGCCAGCAGCTCACTCGGGACTAGCGGAAACACCGGGGAGCTGTTTTTT	CASSSLGTSGNTGELFF
TRBD1	TRBV19	TRBJ1-5	.	TGTGCCAGTAGTATCGGACAGGGGGCTCTTAATCAGCCCCAGCATTTT	CASSIGQGALNQPQHF
TRBD1	TRBV6-5	TRBJ1-2	.	TGTGCCAGCAGAACCCCGACAGGGGGCGCTGATGGCTACACCTTC	CASRTPTGGADGYTF
.	TRBV18	TRBJ1-2	once	TGTGCCAGCTCACCCGACAGGTCCTATGGCTACACCTTC	CASSPDRSYGYTF
.	TRBV7-9	TRBJ1-2	.	TGTGCCAGCAGCTTAGCCGGGTGGGATGGCTACACCTTC	CASSLAGWDGYTF
TRBD1	TRBV6-5	TRBJ1-3	.	TGTGCCAGCAGTACGGGACAGGGCGGGGGAAACACCATATATTTT	CASSTGQGGGNTIYF
.	TRBV3-1/TRBV3-2	TRBJ2-7	.	TGTGCCAGCGCGCCGGGACTGAGAGGAGAGCAGTACTTC	CASAPGLRGEQYF
TRBD2	TRBV7-2	TRBJ2-3	.	TGTGCCAGCAGCTCGGGGGGGGAAGGAGATACGCAGTATTTT	CASSSGGEGDTQYF
.	TRBV11-1	TRBJ2-5	.	TGTGCCAGCAGCTCAGGGGTCCAAGAGACCCAGTACTTC	CASSSGVQETQYF
TRBD1	TRBV15	TRBJ1-4	once	TGTGCCACCAGCGTTCGACAGGGGTTTAATGAAAAACTGTTTTTT	CATSVRQGFNEKLFF
TRBD1	TRBV9	TRBJ2-7	once	TGTGCCAGCAGCGAAGGGACAGTCCCTAACGCCGAGCAGTACTTC	CASSEGTVPNAEQYF
.	TRBV5-5	TRBJ1-3	.	TGTGCCAGCAGCTTTCAGGGTAACTCTGGAAACACCATATATTTT	CASSFQGNSGNTIYF
.	TRBV5-6	TRBJ1-5	.	TGTGCCAGCAGCTTCGGGACACGGGCAAGACAGCCCCAGCATTTT	CASSFGTRARQPQHF
TRBD1	TRBV18	TRBJ2-7	.	TGTGCCAGCTCACCTGGGACAGGGCTACCAGGCGAGCAGTACTTC	CASSPGTGLPGEQYF
TRBD1	TRBV19	TRBJ2-7	.	TGTGCCAGTAGTTATCCGGGACAGGCCTACGAGCAGTACTTC	CASSYPGQAYEQYF
TRBD1	TRBV12-3/TRBV12-4	TRBJ1-4	few	TGTGCCAGCAGCAGGGGGGATGAAAAACTGTTTTTT	CASSRGDEKLFF
TRBD1	TRBV3-1/TRBV3-2	TRBJ2-7	.	TGTGCCAGCAGCAATACCCGACAGGGGTCGTCCTACGAGCAGTACTTC	CASSNTRQGSSYEQYF
.	TRBV5-5	TRBJ1-2	.	TGTGCCAGCAGCTTTGCCAGGGAGGGTGGCTACACCTTC	CASSFAREGGYTF
.	TRBV5-1	TRBJ1-1	.	TGCGCCAGCAGCTTGGGGGAGATAACTGAAGCTTTCTTT	CASSLGEITEAFF
TRBD2	TRBV11-2	TRBJ2-1	.	TGTGCCAGCAGCTCAGCGGGGGGGGCAGACAATGAGCAGTTCTTC	CASSSAGGADNEQFF
.	TRBV30	TRBJ1-1	few	TGTGCCTGGAGGACCAACAGGAACACTGAAGCTTTCTTT	CAWRTNRNTEAFF
TRBD1	TRBV6-5	TRBJ2-7	.	TGTGCCAGCAGTTCCTCGGACAGGGCATACGAGCAGTACTTC	CASSSSDRAYEQYF
.	TRBV30	TRBJ2-2	.	TGTGCCTGGAGTCCCGCACGGGTTAGAACCGGGGAGCTGTTTTTT	CAWSPARVRTGELFF
.	TRBV6-1	TRBJ1-2	.	TGTGCCAGCAGTGAAGGCCGGGACATATTTAACTATGGCTACACCTTC	CASSEGRDIFNYGYTF
TRBD1	TRBV5-8	TRBJ2-3	.	TGTGCCAGCAGCTGGTGGACAGGGGGCACAGATACGCAGTATTTT	CASSWWTGGTDTQYF
.	TRBV9	TRBJ2-1	.	TGTGCCAGCAGCGTAGTTGAGGGGGGGCCCTACAATGAGCAGTTCTTC	CASSVVEGGPYNEQFF
TRBD1	TRBV10-3	TRBJ2-7	.	TGTGCCATCAGCCCGGGACAGTCCTACGAGCAGTACTTC	CAISPGQSYEQYF
TRBD1	TRBV9	TRBJ2-2	.	TGTGCCAGCAGCGTATTCGGACAGGGGGCTACCGGGGAGCTGTTTTTT	CASSVFGQGATGELFF
TRBD1	TRBV3-1/TRBV3-2	TRBJ2-2	.	TGTGCCAGCAGCCAAGAAGGGGGCTCCGGGGAGCTGTTTTTT	CASSQEGGSGELFF
.	TRBV28	TRBJ1-6	.	TGTGCCAGCAGTTTATATGGGGGGAGGGGAGGTTCACCCCTCCACTTT	CASSLYGGRGGSPLHF
.	TRBV19	TRBJ1-1	.	TGTGCCAGTAGTATAGGGAGAACTGAAGCTTTCTTT	CASSIGRTEAFF
.	TRBV19	TRBJ1-5	.	TGTGCCAGTAGTCCGGGGGACGGATTAAGCAATCAGCCCCAGCATTTT	CASSPGDGLSNQPQHF
.	TRBV19	TRBJ1-4	.	TGTGCCAGTAGTGGAGGTACAACTAATGAAAAACTGTTTTTT	CASSGGTTNEKLFF
TRBD1	TRBV12-3/TRBV12-4	TRBJ1-5	.	TGTGCCAGCAGGGGGACAGGTAATCAGCCCCAGCATTTT	CASRGTGNQPQHF
TRBD2	TRBV11-2	TRBJ2-2	.	TGTGCCAGCAGCTCGCGGGGGAGCACCGGGGAGCTGTTTTTT	CASSSRGSTGELFF
.	TRBV9	TRBJ2-3	few	TGTGCCAGCAGCACTAAAGCGGGCAGCCGAGATACGCAGTATTTT	CASSTKAGSRDTQYF
.	TRBV4-1	TRBJ1-1	.	TGCGCCAGCACCCGGCAGGGCGGAACCTCGGGTGAAGCTTTCTTT	CASTRQGGTSGEAFF
.	TRBV7-9	TRBJ2-6	.	TGTGCCAGCAGCTTATACGGCTCTGGGGCCAACGTCCTGACTTTC	CASSLYGSGANVLTF
TRBD1	TRBV5-1	TRBJ1-4	.	TGCGCCAGCAGCGCGGGACAGGATTATGAAAAACTGTTTTTT	CASSAGQDYEKLFF
TRBD2	TRBV5-1	TRBJ2-2	.	TGCGCCAGCAGCTTGGGACTAGCGGGGGTGTTGAACACCGGGGAGCTGTTTTTT	CASSLGLAGVLNTGELFF